These T cell receptor beta chains were read from a single sample in a study of patients and donors after allogeneic stem cell transplantation. One entry per CDR3 protein results from TCRdb running MiXCR on the RT-PCR reads. The sample consists of about a million distinct CDR3 sequences, 15% to 20% of them appearing once. The sequencing sample was made of blood, either unsorted or a sorted T cell fraction (not recorded which). These receptors all come from a human donor who was either an allogeneic HSCT recipient or a stem cell or donor lymphocyte infusion donor (not recorded which). It is not recorded whose cells these are; they may come from a transplant donor. The CDR3 runs from the conserved cysteine through the conserved F or W. The D gene is left open where the match is weak. Rows may omit the clone size; those that give it use once, few, many or a size class.

j_gene | abundance | d_gene | v_gene | CDR3aa | CDR3nt
TRBJ2-3 | - | TRBD1 | TRBV14 | CASRQGIYTDTQYF | TGTGCCAGCAGACAGGGGATTTACACAGATACGCAGTATTTT
TRBJ1-2 | few | - | TRBV5-1 | CASSRDVGRDYGYTF | TGCGCCAGCAGCCGCGACGTGGGGAGAGACTATGGCTACACCTTC
TRBJ2-5 | many | TRBD2 | TRBV12-3/TRBV12-4 | CASSLIAGDQETQYF | TGTGCCAGCAGTCTCATAGCGGGGGACCAAGAGACCCAGTACTTC
TRBJ1-6 | - | - | TRBV20-1 | CSAARSSPNSPLHF | TGCAGTGCTGCCCGGAGTTCCCCTAATTCACCCCTCCACTTT
TRBJ1-1 | many | - | TRBV20-1 | CSAYRVTMNTEAFF | TGCAGTGCTTACAGAGTTACCATGAACACTGAAGCTTTCTTT
TRBJ1-1 | few | - | TRBV29-1 | CSVFRRQALNTEAFF | TGCAGCGTTTTCCGGAGACAGGCCTTGAACACTGAAGCTTTCTTT
TRBJ1-5 | - | - | TRBV20-1 | CSATEGNSNQPQHF | TGCAGTGCTACAGAGGGGAATAGCAATCAGCCCCAGCATTTT
TRBJ2-7 | - | - | TRBV7-8 | CASSLIQNGYEQYF | TGTGCCAGCAGCTTAATCCAGAACGGCTACGAGCAGTACTTC
TRBJ1-2 | few | TRBD1 | TRBV20-1 | CSALTGTGLGYTF | TGCAGTGCTCTTACCGGGACAGGGCTTGGCTACACCTTC
TRBJ1-1 | - | - | TRBV6-1 | CASSNRGLIEAFF | TGTGCCAGCAGCAACCGAGGACTGATTGAAGCTTTCTTT
TRBJ2-2 | - | TRBD2 | TRBV9 | CASSVDGGGVVTGELFF | TGTGCCAGCAGCGTAGATGGGGGAGGGGTGGTCACCGGGGAGCTGTTTTTT
TRBJ1-1 | - | TRBD1 | TRBV30 | CAWSTDREAFF | TGTGCCTGGAGCACGGACAGGGAAGCTTTCTTT
TRBJ2-5 | few | TRBD1 | TRBV5-1 | CASSFGRGRFETQYF | TGCGCCAGCAGCTTCGGCAGGGGGCGCTTCGAGACCCAGTACTTC
TRBJ2-1 | few | - | TRBV12-3/TRBV12-4 | CASSRLSYYNEQFF | TGTGCCAGCAGCCGACTGTCGTACTACAATGAGCAGTTCTTC
TRBJ2-5 | many | TRBD2 | TRBV12-3/TRBV12-4 | CASSLLLAGVLETQYF | TGTGCCAGCAGTCTCCTACTAGCGGGGGTCCTTGAGACCCAGTACTTC
TRBJ2-5 | - | - | TRBV29-1 | CSVDFVETQYF | TGCAGCGTTGATTTCGTGGAGACCCAGTACTTC
TRBJ2-3 | many | - | TRBV12-3/TRBV12-4 | CASSFRGKYPDTQYF | TGTGCCAGCAGTTTCCGGGGGAAGTACCCAGATACGCAGTATTTT
TRBJ2-5 | few | TRBD2 | TRBV5-1 | CASSLQAGGQETQYF | TGCGCCAGCAGCTTGCAAGCGGGGGGACAAGAGACCCAGTACTTC